The 17 T cell receptor beta chains presented below share a single source sample, sequenced in a study of molecular identifiers for immune sequencing clone quantification. MiXCR, applied by TCRdb to the PCR reads, yields one record per CDR3 protein. The sample contains approximately 500,000 distinct CDR3 sequences, 20% to 25% of which appear only once. Sequencing was carried out using naive CD8+ T cells from blood, with Jurkat cell RNA spiked in. Stated subset: FACS-sorted CD8+CD4-CCR7+CD45RA+ naive T cells. The receptors were sampled from a human donor in good health. Some libraries in this study had Jurkat cell RNA spiked in.

This clonotype has ten or more counts. The chain links TRBV18 to TRBJ1-1; 7 bases map to TRBD1. This CDR3 has 15 residues. Trimming at V came to 2 bases and at J to 1 base, leaving 4 bases not matched to a gene. The germline V gene encodes CDR1 KGHSH and CDR2 LQKENI. CDR3 DNA sequence: TGTGCCAGCTCACCAGAGGGACAGCCGAACACTGAAGCTTTCTTT. Translated, it gives CASSPEGQPNTEAFF. The full variable domain, with the rest looked up from reference TRBV18 and TRBJ1-1, is NAGVMQNPRHLVRRRGQEARLRCSPMKGHSHVYWYRQLPEEGLKFMVYLQKENIIDESGMPKERFSAEFPKEGPSILRIQQVVRGDSAAYFCASSPEGQPNTEAFFGQGTRLTVV.

A note on this clonotype: This could be a read error, since a much larger clone is one nucleotide away. The J gene is TRBJ1-5, the V gene TRBV29-1, with 7 bases identical to TRBD1. This CDR3 comprises 15 residues. Germline V CDR1 and CDR2: SQVTM, ANQGSEA. DNA for the CDR3: TGCAGCGTTCTTACCACCGGGACAGATCGAAGGCCCCGGCATTTT. Its translation is CSVLTTGTDRRPRHF.

This clonotype was found many times. The rearrangement uses TRBV29-1 and TRBJ1-1; 9 nucleotides align to TRBD1. V shed 5 bases, J shed 4 bases, and the junction held 5 bases outside the gene matches. Germline lookup yields CDR1 SQVTM and CDR2 ANQGSEA. This CDR3 comprises 13 residues. CDR3: CSVWGTGFTEAFF. The CDR3, as DNA: TGCAGCGTTTGGGGGACAGGGTTCACTGAAGCTTTCTTT.

This sequence joins TRBV19 and TRBJ2-5; either TRBD1 or TRBD2 may supply D (6 bases each). The CDR3 totals 13 residues. V shed 3 bases and J shed 5 bases, with 10 bases lying between them. CDR1 is LNHDA and CDR2 is SQIVND in the germline V gene (reference sequence). CDR3 protein: CASSIPGGETQYF. The CDR3 DNA is TGTGCCAGTAGTATTCCCGGGGGCGAGACCCAGTACTTC.

This clonotype was counted between two and nine times. The J gene is TRBJ1-2, the V gene TRBV7-9; D uncertain. The CDR3 spans 15 residues. CDR1 SEHNR and CDR2 FQNEAQ come from the germline V gene (reference sequence). Trimming removed 5 bases at V and 0 bases at J, with 13 bases between. This CDR3 is CASSPTVSANYGYTF. For the CDR3, the DNA is TGTGCCAGCAGCCCAACAGTGTCAGCTAACTATGGCTACACCTTC.

V is TRBV24-1 and J is TRBJ2-7, with 10 bases aligning to TRBD1. This CDR3 spans 11 amino acids. Germline values: CDR1 KGHDR, CDR2 SFDVKD. The junction had 3 bases not matched to a gene; V was cut back by 11 bases and J by 6 bases. CDR3 in DNA: TGTGCCATCGGGACAGGGGTCGAGCAGTACTTC. This encodes CAIGTGVEQYF.

Ten or more counts support this clonotype. The J gene is TRBJ2-7, the V gene TRBV2; no firm D call. Germline V gives CDR1 SNHLY, CDR2 FYNNEI. The CDR3 contains 15 residues. V was trimmed by 0 bases and J by 3 bases, leaving 12 bases between them. CDR3 region: CASSEAFGALYEQYF. The DNA of the CDR3 is TGTGCCAGCAGTGAAGCGTTTGGTGCCCTCTACGAGCAGTACTTC.

The table lists this clonotype with many counts. The chain couples TRBV4-1 to TRBJ2-7, with D unresolved. Germline V gene lookup returns CDR1 MGHRA and CDR2 YSYEKL. The CDR3 covers 15 residues. Trimming cost V 0 bases and J 4 bases, with 13 bases left between them. CDR3 DNA sequence: TGCGCCAGCAGCCAAGATCCGCAGAGCTGGTACGAGCAGTACTTC. Translated, it gives CASSQDPQSWYEQYF.

Ten or more counts support this clonotype. The chain carries TRBV28 and TRBJ2-7; tentative D call: TRBD2 (6 bases). CDR3 length: 15 amino acids. V was shortened by 3 bases and J by 2 bases, with 14 bases between the two germline ends. Germline-derived CDR1 and CDR2 are MDHEN and SYDVKM. In DNA form, the CDR3 reads TGTGCCAGCAGTTTGGTTAGCGGAAACACCTACGAGCAGTACTTC. It translates to CASSLVSGNTYEQYF.

The rearrangement uses TRBV25-1 and TRBJ1-1, with D hard to call. The V gene lost 2 bases and the J gene lost 3 bases, with 7 bases spanning the gap. The CDR3 consists of 13 residues. CDR1 is MGHDK, CDR2 SYGVNS, per germline. The CDR3 coding sequence is TGTGCCAGCAGTGAAGGGCAGCACACTGAAGCTTTCTTT. The encoded protein is CASSEGQHTEAFF.

This clonotype was seen repeatedly, ten times or more. The chain employs TRBV4-1 and TRBJ2-5, with D tentatively TRBD1 (5 bases). Trimming took off 4 bases at V and 5 bases at J, with 11 bases between the two ends. CDR1 and CDR2 from the germline V gene are MGHRA and YSYEKL. This CDR3 contains 13 residues. CDR3 amino acids: CASSPRQFETQYF. In DNA form, the CDR3 reads TGCGCCAGCAGCCCACGACAGTTCGAGACCCAGTACTTC.

At least ten counts were recorded for this clonotype. CDR3 coding DNA: TGTGCCAGCAGCGTAGCTAGGGCAGACGCGGACACCGGGGAGCTGTTTTTT. Protein product: CASSVARADADTGELFF. The gene calls are TRBV9 and TRBJ2-2; D remains ambiguous. Trimming left V 0 bases short and J 3 bases short, with 15 bases between. The germline gives CDR1 SGDLS, CDR2 YYNGEE. CDR3 length: 17 amino acids.

In its sample, this clonotype was seen a few times. The J gene is TRBJ2-2, the V gene TRBV20-1; no firm D call. Deletions cut 6 bases from V and 2 bases from J, with 10 bases between. This CDR3 is 13 amino acids long. Germline CDR1 reads DFQATT; CDR2 reads SNEGSKA (reference sequence). The CDR3 DNA is TGCAGTGCGGCAGGACCAAACACCGGGGAGCTGTTTTTT. As protein: CSAAGPNTGELFF.

The genes are TRBV3-1 and TRBJ1-2; 7 bases match TRBD1. This CDR3 has 14 residues. CDR1 and CDR2 from the germline V gene are LGHDT and YNNKEL (reference sequence). With V trimmed by 4 bases and J by 5 bases, 7 bases remained unmatched. The CDR3 coding sequence is TGTGCCAGCAGCCCGGAGGGGGCATGGTATGGCTACACCTTC. This translates into CASSPEGAWYGYTF. The full variable domain, in which reference TRBV3-1 and TRBJ1-2 provide the parts outside the CDR3, is DTAVSQTPKYLVTQMGNDKSIKCEQNLGHDTMYWYKQDSKKFLKIMFSYNNKELIINETVPNRFSPKSPDKAHLNLHINSLELGDSAVYFCASSPEGAWYGYTFGSGTRLTVV.

Comment on this clonotype: It may be a read error: a sequence one base away is much more abundant. V is TRBV4-3 and J is TRBJ2-5; 8 bases agree with TRBD2. Germline V gives CDR1 LGHNA, CDR2 YSLEER. The CDR3 has 14 residues. The chain's CDR3 is CASGQAGAGETQYF. CDR3 nucleotide sequence: TGCGCCAGCGGCCAAGCGGGGGCCGGAGAGACCCAGTACTTC.

V usage is TRBV27 and J usage is TRBJ2-2, with 8 bases that match TRBD2. The germline V gene encodes CDR1 MNHEY and CDR2 SMNVEV (reference sequence). J gave up 6 bases and V 0 bases, and 9 bases lay outside the gene matches. This CDR3 has 17 amino acids. The CDR3 sequence is CASSLSLAGRAAGELFF. CDR3 DNA sequence: TGTGCCAGCAGTTTATCCCTAGCGGGCCGGGCGGCCGGGGAGCTGTTTTTT.

The chain has TRBV6-2 or TRBV6-3 and TRBJ1-1, with 7 bases identical to TRBD1. The CDR3 loop spans 19 amino acids. Germline V lookup: CDR1 MNHEY, CDR2 SVGEGT. V was clipped by 2 bases and J by 5 bases; unmatched bases: 20. The CDR3 bases are TGTGCCAGCAGTTACGATCGGGACAGCCGCTTCCCGAGGGGGACTGAAGCTTTCTTT. This sequence encodes CASSYDRDSRFPRGTEAFF.